The present TCR beta chain was sequenced within a study of neurological immune-mediated disorders. Overall study results and limits: It was the repertoires of 18 of 34 multiple sclerosis patients that phylogenetic grouping placed in one related-CDR3 cluster, which is a possible signature.

At least ten counts were recorded for this clonotype. Its antigen is currently unknown. 5'RACE generated cDNA with 10-nucleotide random UMIs. TCRdb redid the calling of the 5' RACE reads with MiXCR, one entry per CDR3 protein. Counted here are about 65,000 distinct CDR3 sequences, approximately 4.1% occurring once; the ten biggest clones make up more than 2.5%. Looked up from germline, CDR1 is DFQATT and CDR2 is SNEGSKA (reference sequence). The V and J ends lost 7 bases and 6 bases respectively, with 18 bases between them. The CDR3 sequence is 13 residues long. The sequenced sample consisted of PBMCs. J is TRBJ2-5 and V is TRBV20-1; D may be TRBD1 or TRBD2 (5 bases each). This receptor was taken from a man between 45 and 60 years old with multiple sclerosis. CDR3 bases: TGCAGTGGTGGCAGGGACGACGTACAGACCCAGTACTTC. Its translation: CSGGRDDVQTQYF.